Following are 20 T cell receptor beta chains from one sample sequenced in a study of cytomegalovirus exposure and HLA in healthy donors (dated by TCRdb to about 2017). Library construction relied on the immunoSEQ multiplex PCR assay. For the multiplex PCR, a mixture combining 60 forward primers for TCR Vbeta segments and 13 reverse primers for TCR Jbeta segments was used. Here the immuneACCESS table is served through TCRdb, limited to in-frame sequences with V and J called. Missing clones are a known gap in these copies; in checked studies unresolved V genes cover under half, and the rest lacks a known reason. This sample holds 150,000 to 170,000 clones; roughly 80% were observed only once. The ten largest clones represent around 7.2% of the sample. The source material was PBMCs. Receptors were obtained from a man younger than 40 in good health and CMV-seropositive.

The V gene is TRBV2, the J gene TRBJ1-1; a possible D gene is TRBD1 (5 bases). In germline, CDR1 is SNHLY, CDR2 FYNNEI. This CDR3 is 15 amino acids long. Trimming cost V 2 bases and J 4 bases, with 14 bases left between them. In DNA, the CDR3 is TGTGCCAGCAGTGAAATGGGCAGGGATCCCACTGAAGCTTTCTTT. Protein product: CASSEMGRDPTEAFF.

The chain uses TRBV5-5 and TRBJ1-3; TRBD1 might be the D (6 bases). The CDR3 contains 17 residues. Germline V gene data show CDR1 as SGHKS and CDR2 as YYEKEE (reference sequence). The V and J ends lost 4 bases and 3 bases respectively, with 20 bases between them. The CDR3 nucleotides are TGTGCCAGCAGCAGAAGGCTACAGGGTCTTGGTGGAAACACCATATATTTT. Its protein is CASSRRLQGLGGNTIYF. Full variable domain (remainder filled in from reference TRBV5-5 and TRBJ1-3): DAGVTQSPTHLIKTRGQQVTLRCSPISGHKSVSWYQQVLGQGPQFIFQYYEKEERGRGNFPDRFSARQFPNYSSELNVNALLLGDSALYLCASSRRLQGLGGNTIYFGEGSWLTVV.

The chain recombines TRBV5-4 with TRBJ1-2, with D tentatively TRBD1 (5 bases). Trimming stripped 0 bases from V and 4 bases from J, with 7 bases between. Germline V gene data show CDR1 as SGHNT and CDR2 as YYREEE (reference sequence). CDR3 length equals 13 residues. CDR3 sequence reads: CASSLDRLYGYTF. In DNA, the CDR3 is TGTGCCAGCAGCTTGGACAGGCTCTATGGCTACACCTTC.

The genes are TRBV2 and TRBJ2-1; the match to TRBD2 covers 8 bases. Trimming cost V 10 bases and J 5 bases; bases outside gene matches: 10. This CDR3 contains 14 residues. Per germline, CDR1 SNHLY and CDR2 FYNNEI. The CDR3 loop reads CANQRGLGDNEQFF. In nucleotides, the CDR3 is TGTGCCAACCAGAGGGGACTAGGGGACAATGAGCAGTTCTTC.

The chain carries TRBV9 and TRBJ1-3, with TRBD1 matching over 11 bases. V lost 3 bases and J lost 2; bases outside the gene matches: 1. From germline, CDR1 is SGDLS and CDR2 YYNGEE. The CDR3 consists of 15 residues. Written as DNA, the CDR3 is TGTGCCAGCAGCGCGGGACAGGGGGCTGGAAACACCATATATTTT. Residues: CASSAGQGAGNTIYF.

The chain's CDR3 is CASSPGLAGNRLTQETQYF. CDR3 DNA: TGTGCCAGTAGCCCAGGACTAGCGGGGAACAGGTTGACACAAGAGACCCAGTACTTC. The chain employs TRBV19 and TRBJ2-5; 12 positions match TRBD2. The V and J ends lost 6 bases and 2 bases, in that order; junction bases with no gene match: 16. The CDR3 totals 19 residues. Germline V gene data show CDR1 as LNHDA and CDR2 as SQIVND (reference sequence). The entire variable domain, with the rest obtained from reference TRBV19 and TRBJ2-5, is as follows: DGGITQSPKYLFRKEGQNVTLSCEQNLNHDAMYWYRQDPGQGLRLIYYSQIVNDFQKGDIAEGYSVSREKKESFPLTVTSAQKNPTAFYLCASSPGLAGNRLTQETQYFGPGTRLLVL.

This chain links TRBV5-3 with TRBJ1-5, with a weak D call TRBD1 (6 bases). TRBV5-3 is recorded as an ORF, its role being uncertain. This CDR3 spans 13 amino acids. V dropped 6 bases and J dropped 5 bases, with 12 bases sitting between them. Here the CDR3 DNA reads TGTGCCAGAATGGGGGCACGATATCAGCCCCAGCATTTT. Translation: CARMGARYQPQHF.

This clone was seen once. The chain recombines TRBV10-3 with TRBJ2-7; D call uncertain. Germline V gives CDR1 ENHRY, CDR2 SYGVKD. The CDR3 is made up of 14 amino acids. Trimming stripped 0 bases from V and 1 base from J, with 7 bases between. CDR3 sequence reads: CAISESKASYEQYF. CDR3 sequence (DNA): TGTGCCATCAGTGAGTCGAAAGCTTCCTACGAGCAGTACTTC.

The chain employs TRBV11-3 and TRBJ2-3; 11 bases are a match to TRBD2. With V trimmed by 5 bases and J by 4 bases, 5 bases remained unmatched. Per germline, CDR1 SGHNT and CDR2 YENEEA. This CDR3 spans 15 amino acids. The CDR3 sequence: CASSIHSGGADTQYF. In nucleotides, the CDR3 is TGTGCCAGCAGCATCCATAGCGGGGGGGCAGATACGCAGTATTTT.

V usage is TRBV28 and J usage is TRBJ1-2; D is perhaps TRBD1 (6 bases). This CDR3 region has 16 residues. Trimming left V 7 bases short and J 4 bases short, with 22 bases between. Germline CDR1 and CDR2: MDHEN and SYDVKM. The chain's CDR3 is CASTNSGQLSSYGYTF. In DNA, the CDR3 is TGTGCCAGCACCAATTCGGGACAACTATCATCCTATGGCTACACCTTC.

The chain uses TRBV7-9 and TRBJ2-7; 7 nucleotides line up with TRBD1. This CDR3 has 14 residues. Germline V CDR1 and CDR2: SEHNR, FQNEAQ (reference sequence). The junction had 7 bases not matched to a gene; V was cut back by 6 bases and J by 2 bases. The CDR3 region is CASSTDREPYEQYF. In DNA, the CDR3 is TGTGCCAGCAGTACCGACAGGGAGCCCTACGAGCAGTACTTC.

The sample holds one count of this clone. The chain has TRBV4-1 and TRBJ1-5, with no clear D. V lost 0 bases, J lost 5 bases, and 5 bases lay in between. The CDR3 is 13 amino acids. CDR1 and CDR2 (germline): MGHRA, YSYEKL. The CDR3 loop reads CASSQERDQPQHF. Written as DNA, the CDR3 is TGCGCCAGCAGCCAAGAGAGGGATCAGCCCCAGCATTTT.

The chain combines TRBV7-8 with TRBJ1-3; tentative D call: TRBD1 (5 bases). V was clipped by 0 bases and J by 6 bases, with 12 bases between them. Germline CDR1 SGHVS, CDR2 FQNEAQ. This CDR3 spans 15 amino acids. The CDR3 region is CASSLASRAANTIYF. CDR3 sequence (DNA): TGTGCCAGCAGCTTAGCGTCCAGGGCAGCAAACACCATATATTTT.

V usage is TRBV2 and J usage is TRBJ1-3; TRBD1 matches at 8 bases. This CDR3 region has 15 residues. The trim removed 7 bases at V and 2 bases at J, leaving 7 bases unmatched. Germline V CDR1 and CDR2: SNHLY, FYNNEI. The CDR3 reads CASTTGGNTGNTIYF. The CDR3 DNA reads as TGTGCCAGCACTACAGGGGGTAATACTGGAAACACCATATATTTT.

This chain joins TRBV5-6 and TRBJ1-2, with D uncertain. The CDR3 has 12 amino acids. V lost 0 bases and J lost 4, with 4 bases in between. Germline CDR1 and CDR2: SGHDT and YYEEEE. CDR3 loop: CASSLASYGYTF. For the CDR3, the DNA is TGTGCCAGCAGCTTGGCTAGCTATGGCTACACCTTC.

The rearrangement joins TRBV12-2 to TRBJ2-1; the table's D call TRBD2 went unverified against the DNA. TRBV12-2 is a pseudogene locus. The CDR3 has 17 residues. In DNA, the CDR3 is TGTGCAAGTCGCTTATCGAGGGCGGGACGCAACGACAATGAGCAGTTCTTC. Amino acids: CASRLSRAGRNDNEQFF.

V gene TRBV5-4 combines with J gene TRBJ1-1, with 9 bases fitting TRBD1. The CDR3 is made up of 14 amino acids. Germline lookup yields CDR1 SGHNT and CDR2 YYREEE (reference sequence). V shed 3 bases and J 9 bases; nucleotides not matched to a gene: 9. The CDR3: CASSSTGTGMQAFF. The CDR3 nucleotides are TGTGCCAGCAGCTCGACCGGGACAGGGATGCAAGCTTTCTTT. The full variable domain, in which reference TRBV5-4 and TRBJ1-1 provide the parts outside the CDR3, is ETGVTQSPTHLIKTRGQQVTLRCSSQSGHNTVSWYQQALGQGPQFIFQYYREEENGRGNFPPRFSGLQFPNYSSELNVNALELDDSALYLCASSSTGTGMQAFFGQGTRLTVV.

The chain joins TRBV19 to TRBJ1-1, with D possibly TRBD1 on 5 matching bases. Germline V gives CDR1 LNHDA, CDR2 SQIVND (reference sequence). CDR3 length: 14 amino acids. The V gene lost 8 bases and the J gene lost 0 bases, with 13 bases spanning the gap. CDR3 sequence (DNA): TGTGCCAGTGTTGAAGGGGTTATGAACACTGAAGCTTTCTTT. This gives the protein CASVEGVMNTEAFF.

The V gene is TRBV19, the J gene TRBJ1-4; maybe TRBD1 (5 bases). The V and J ends lost 6 bases and 0 bases respectively, with 14 bases between them. CDR1 is LNHDA and CDR2 is SQIVND in the germline V gene (reference sequence). CDR3 size: 16 residues. The CDR3 protein is CASRRGGDATNEKLFF. DNA for the CDR3: TGTGCCAGTAGACGGGGGGGGGATGCAACTAATGAAAAACTGTTTTTT.

This clone was observed a handful of times. Other DNA sequences within the sample encode an identical CDR3. The chain joins TRBV7-9 to TRBJ1-4; 8 bases align to TRBD1. Germline trimming cut 5 bases from V and 8 bases from J; bases unmatched to any gene: 10. Germline CDR1 is SEHNR and CDR2 is FQNEAQ (reference sequence). The CDR3 totals 15 residues. The CDR3: CASSPRQGLGEKLFF. The DNA of the CDR3 is TGTGCCAGCAGCCCCAGACAGGGGTTAGGGGAAAAACTGTTTTTT.